This T cell receptor (beta chain) is drawn from a study of shared clonotypes between healthy human individuals (dated by TCRdb to about 2020). General notes on the study: The cohort comprised two women and a few men aged 18 to 49 years. For each donor, CD4 naive and CD4 memory were each run on three plates, CD8 naive on two plates, and CD8 memory on one plate. The study deeply sequenced blood TCR repertoires of about 5 healthy adults to estimate repertoire size and the extent of clonotype sharing between individuals. To increase sequencing depth and limit assay-specific biases, TCR repertoire library preparation and sequencing were carried out by different laboratories using diverse techniques. Per donor, leukapheresis produced somewhere between about 0.85 and 10 billion PBMCs. Study-wide findings and limitations: Pairwise subsampling led to the expectation that sequencing depth would affect the degree of clonotype sharing among donors. Rarefaction of sorted-subset datasets indicated incomplete sequencing despite the large sequencing depth. Sampling was restricted to blood, and TCR repertoires in tissues likely differ from the TCR repertoires found in blood. Higher generation probabilities were observed for clonotypes shared by all four sorted-subset donors than for non-shared clonotypes. Larger estimated clonotype richness was generally found for naive subsets than for memory subsets. Because the study included a small number of donors, the genetic and exposure-history diversity represented was limited. Across a handful of donors, about 5.2% of naive CD4, approximately 3.5% of naive CD8, 2.3% of memory CD4, and 0.3% to 0.45% of memory CD8 clonotypes were shared.

Measured from the cysteine to the phenylalanine, the CDR3 is 15 residues long. Only CDR3 DNA is held: 45 bases, read in frame from base 1. At the junction V is shortened by 5 bases and J by 6 bases; bases outside the gene matches: 9. CDR1 and CDR2, looked up from the germline V gene, are MDHEN and SYDVKM. Using the deep immunoSEQ assay, TCR CDR3 regions were amplified from genomic DNA by multiplex PCR. For each cell subset, the extracted genomic DNA was distributed evenly across all wells of several immunoSEQ 96-well plates, and each plate served as one replicate. Each replicate PCR for sorted subsets received about 200 ng genomic DNA, equal to some 32,000 T cell genomes. The purified libraries were quantified using a Qubit 3.0 fluorometer, sized with a Bioanalyzer 2100, and then quantified again using the KAPA Library Quantification kit. Every immunoSEQ 96-well plate was sequenced on a dedicated single-read 150-cycle Illumina NextSeq 550 flow cell. Per the source publication's procedure: Because only junctional sequences without quality scores were contained in the immunoSEQ output, filtering matching that applied to full-length reads could not be performed. Sequences were annotated with PyIR, a Python wrapper for IgBLAST v1.9, using IMGT germline references to assign V/J genes and CDR3. Reads with weak V/J assignments (E-value above 1e-6), missing CDR3, stop codons, out-of-frame junctions, or ambiguous translated residues were removed. V3J clonotypes were defined as sequences sharing an identical inferred V gene, J gene, and CDR3 amino acid sequence. Percentage overlap between repertoires was calculated by dividing the number of shared unique clonotypes by the size of the smaller repertoire. Richness of each repertoire was evaluated using RTK rarefaction, the Chao1 estimator, and Recon v2.1 estimates of unobserved clonotypes. OLGA was used to compute generation probabilities for all TCRbeta clonotypes that the gDNA method yielded from a few donors. The immuneACCESS repertoire file appears here via TCRdb, limited to in-frame rearrangements. These files lack a portion of the clones; in checked studies, under half of the deficit traces to unresolved V genes, and the cause of the others is not known. The D gene and trimming were derived from the DNA, and the V and J assignments and clone size from that table. This sample holds approximately 250,000 clones; over 60% were observed only once. The ten largest clones add up to around 10% of the sample.

In its sample, this clone was seen a few times. Its antigen remains undetermined. No much larger clonotype is one base removed from it; base qualities were not supplied. The donors were healthy, HIV-negative adults with no recently reported acute infections or vaccinations. Every donor was a Caucasian adult living in Nashville, Tennessee, USA. CD4+ T cells were enriched by magnetic negative selection, after which naive cells were positively selected on CD45RA and the negative fraction was taken as the memory subset. Blood was obtained by leukapheresis, after which PBMCs were separated by Ficoll-Histopaque density gradient centrifugation and cryopreserved in liquid nitrogen vapor phase. Analytical flow cytometry was used to check the purity and quantity of each magnetically sorted T cell population. Genomic DNA was isolated from every sorted fraction and measured by UV absorbance on a Nanodrop 2000c.

This TCR came from a man aged 25-40 years in good health. Sequences were obtained from memory CD4+ T cells sorted from blood. The sample's cell subset or site label, in plain terms: CD45RA-negative fraction. The chain is assembled from TRBV28 and TRBJ2-2; a stretch of 7 junction bases matches TRBD1. The nucleotide sequence is TGTGCCAGCAGTCCCGGCAGGGGGTTCGCCGGGGAGCTGTTTTTT. This encodes CASSPGRGFAGELFF.